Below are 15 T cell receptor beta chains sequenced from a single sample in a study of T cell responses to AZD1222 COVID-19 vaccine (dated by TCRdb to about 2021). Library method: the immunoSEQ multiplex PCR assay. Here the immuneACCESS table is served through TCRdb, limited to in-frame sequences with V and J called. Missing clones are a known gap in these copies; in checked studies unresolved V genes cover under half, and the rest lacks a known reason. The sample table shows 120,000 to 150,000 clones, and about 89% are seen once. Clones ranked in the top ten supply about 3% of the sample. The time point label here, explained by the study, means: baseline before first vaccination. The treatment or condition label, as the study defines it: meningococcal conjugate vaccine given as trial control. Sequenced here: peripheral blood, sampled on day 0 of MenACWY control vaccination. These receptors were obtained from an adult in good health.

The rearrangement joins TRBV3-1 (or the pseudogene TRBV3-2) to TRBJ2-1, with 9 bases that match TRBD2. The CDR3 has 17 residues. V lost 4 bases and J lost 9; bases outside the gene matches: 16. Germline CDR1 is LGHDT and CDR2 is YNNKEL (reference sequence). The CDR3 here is CASSPNRLAGKLGEQFF. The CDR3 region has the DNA TGTGCCAGCAGCCCGAACAGGCTAGCGGGAAAGTTGGGTGAGCAGTTCTTC.

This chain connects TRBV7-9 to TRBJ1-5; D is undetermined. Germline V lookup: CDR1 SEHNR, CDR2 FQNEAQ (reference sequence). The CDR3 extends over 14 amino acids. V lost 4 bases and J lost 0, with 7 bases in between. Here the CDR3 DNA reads TGTGCCAGCAGCTCCGATTATAGCAATCAGCCCCAGCATTTT. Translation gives CASSSDYSNQPQHF.

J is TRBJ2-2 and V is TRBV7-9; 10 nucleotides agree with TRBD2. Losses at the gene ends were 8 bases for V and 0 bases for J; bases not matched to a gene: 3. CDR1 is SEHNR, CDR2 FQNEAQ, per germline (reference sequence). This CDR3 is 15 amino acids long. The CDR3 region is CASVAGGTNTGELFF. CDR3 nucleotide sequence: TGTGCCAGCGTAGCGGGGGGCACGAACACCGGGGAGCTGTTTTTT.

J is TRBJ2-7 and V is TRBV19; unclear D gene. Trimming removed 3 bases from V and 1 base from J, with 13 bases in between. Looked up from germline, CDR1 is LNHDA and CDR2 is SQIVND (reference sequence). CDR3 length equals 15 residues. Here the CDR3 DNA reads TGTGCCAGTAGTATCGCAAGGGCAGCTTCCTACGAGCAGTACTTC. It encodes CASSIARAASYEQYF.

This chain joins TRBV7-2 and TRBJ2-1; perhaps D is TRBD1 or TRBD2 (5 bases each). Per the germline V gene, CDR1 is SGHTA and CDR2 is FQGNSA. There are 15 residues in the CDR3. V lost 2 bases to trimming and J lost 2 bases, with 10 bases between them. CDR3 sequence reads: CASSLRRGPYNEQFF. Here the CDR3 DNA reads TGTGCCAGCAGCTTAAGACGGGGCCCCTACAATGAGCAGTTCTTC.

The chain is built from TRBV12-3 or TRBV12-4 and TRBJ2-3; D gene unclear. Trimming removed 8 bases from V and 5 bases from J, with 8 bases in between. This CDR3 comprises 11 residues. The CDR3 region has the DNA TGTGCCAGCGTCGGGTTAGATACGCAGTATTTT. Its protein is CASVGLDTQYF.

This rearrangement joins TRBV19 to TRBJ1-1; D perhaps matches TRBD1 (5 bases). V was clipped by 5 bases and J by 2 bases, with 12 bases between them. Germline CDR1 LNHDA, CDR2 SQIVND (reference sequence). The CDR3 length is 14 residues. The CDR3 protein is CASSLSGGNTEAFF. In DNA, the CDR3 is TGTGCCAGTAGTCTTAGTGGGGGTAACACTGAAGCTTTCTTT.

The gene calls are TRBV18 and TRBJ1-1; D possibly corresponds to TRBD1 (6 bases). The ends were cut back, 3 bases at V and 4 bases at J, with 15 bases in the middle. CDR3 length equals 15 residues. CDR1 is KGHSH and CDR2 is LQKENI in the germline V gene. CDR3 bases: TGTGCCAGCTCACCCGCGGGGGGGGGCGTCACTGAAGCTTTCTTT. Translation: CASSPAGGGVTEAFF.

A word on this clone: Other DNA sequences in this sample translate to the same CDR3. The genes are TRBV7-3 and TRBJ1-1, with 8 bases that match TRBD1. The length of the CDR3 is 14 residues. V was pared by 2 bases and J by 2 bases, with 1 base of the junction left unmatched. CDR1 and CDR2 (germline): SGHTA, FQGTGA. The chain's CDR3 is CASSLSGGNTEAFF. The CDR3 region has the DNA TGTGCCAGCAGCTTATCAGGGGGCAACACTGAAGCTTTCTTT.

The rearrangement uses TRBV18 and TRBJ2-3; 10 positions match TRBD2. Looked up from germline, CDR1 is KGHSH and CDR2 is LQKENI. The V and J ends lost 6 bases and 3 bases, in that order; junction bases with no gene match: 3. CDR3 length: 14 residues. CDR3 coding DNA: TGTGCCAGCTCCGTAGCGGGGGGAACAGATACGCAGTATTTT. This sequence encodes CASSVAGGTDTQYF.

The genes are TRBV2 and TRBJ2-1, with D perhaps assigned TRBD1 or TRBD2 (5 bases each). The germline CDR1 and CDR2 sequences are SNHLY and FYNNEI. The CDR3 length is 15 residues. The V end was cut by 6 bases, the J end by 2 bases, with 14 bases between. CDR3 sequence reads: CASRPGTVPYNEQFF. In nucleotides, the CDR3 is TGTGCCAGCAGGCCCGGGACCGTCCCCTACAATGAGCAGTTCTTC. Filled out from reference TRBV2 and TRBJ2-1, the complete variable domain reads EPEVTQTPSHQVTQMGQEVILRCVPISNHLYFYWYRQILGQKVEFLVSFYNNEISEKSEIFDDQFSVERPDGSNFTLKIRSTKLEDSAMYFCASRPGTVPYNEQFFGPGTRLTVL.

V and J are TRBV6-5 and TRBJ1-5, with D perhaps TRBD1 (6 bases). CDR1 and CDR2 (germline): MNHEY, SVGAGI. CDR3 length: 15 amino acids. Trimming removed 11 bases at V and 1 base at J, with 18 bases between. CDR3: CAFGEGVTSNQPQHF. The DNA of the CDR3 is TGTGCCTTCGGGGAGGGGGTGACGAGCAATCAGCCCCAGCATTTT.

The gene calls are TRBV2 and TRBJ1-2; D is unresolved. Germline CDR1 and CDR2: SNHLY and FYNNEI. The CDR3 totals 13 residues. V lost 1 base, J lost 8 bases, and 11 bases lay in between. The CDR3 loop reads CASSEETARGYTF. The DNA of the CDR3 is TGTGCCAGCAGTGAAGAAACAGCCAGGGGCTACACCTTC.

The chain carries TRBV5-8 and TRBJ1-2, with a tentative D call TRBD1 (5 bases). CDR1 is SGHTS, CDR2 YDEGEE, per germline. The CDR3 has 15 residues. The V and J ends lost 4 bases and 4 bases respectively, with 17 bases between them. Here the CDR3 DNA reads TGTGCCAGCAGCGGGGGTTTTCGGGGACCCTATGGCTACACCTTC. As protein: CASSGGFRGPYGYTF.

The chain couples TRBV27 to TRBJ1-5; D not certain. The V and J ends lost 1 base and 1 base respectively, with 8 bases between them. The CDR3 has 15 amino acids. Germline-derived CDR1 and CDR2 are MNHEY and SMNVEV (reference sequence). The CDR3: CASSLYRSSNQPQHF. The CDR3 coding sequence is TGTGCCAGCAGTTTATACAGATCCAGCAATCAGCCCCAGCATTTT.